This TCR beta chain comes out of a study of breast tumors, draining lymph nodes, adjacent tissues. The lymph nodes were axillary draining lymph nodes from breast cancer patients. MiXCR, run by TCRdb on the multiplex PCR reads, gives a single entry per CDR3 protein. The data contain under 300,000 distinct CDR3 sequences, less than 40% of them seen just once; the ten biggest clones take up about 3.9%. This clonotype was counted many times. This sequence originates from a female donor with breast cancer. Some clones in this sample may be carry-over from other donors' samples. The sample consisted of axillary lymph node tissue.

CDR3 sequence: CSAYGTSSYNEQFF. CDR3 DNA: TGCAGTGCTTACGGGACTAGCTCCTACAATGAGCAGTTCTTC. J is TRBJ2-1 and V is TRBV20-1; 8 bases are shared with TRBD2. Germline V CDR1 and CDR2: DFQATT, SNEGSKA (reference sequence). The ends lost 5 bases at V and 0 bases at J; junction bases unmatched: 3. The CDR3 length is 14 residues.